Detailed here is one T cell receptor beta chain. The antigen is not known. From germline, CDR1 is DFQATT and CDR2 SNEGSKA (reference sequence). This CDR3 comprises 10 residues. V lost 3 bases to trimming and J lost 7 bases, with 6 bases between them. These data originate in a study of PD-1 blockade in classical Hodgkin lymphoma. Study-wide results and caveats: Undefined causes, possibly disease activity or prior therapy, underlie the repertoire differences. According to reports, newly diagnosed patients had lower baseline TCR diversity than healthy donors, and relapsed/refractory patients had lower baseline TCR diversity still.

Sequencing was performed with immunoSEQ multiplex PCR; in TCRdb, only in-frame clones are kept and a portion is missing. The sample has about 46,000 clones, roughly 90% seen once. The time point was: newly diagnosed, previously untreated cHL patient sample. Comparison PBMCs came from previously untreated, newly diagnosed classical Hodgkin lymphoma patients. Sequencing was performed on peripheral blood mononuclear cells (PBMCs). This chain joins TRBV20-1 and TRBJ1-2; D remains ambiguous. This TCR derives from a human donor with classical Hodgkin lymphoma. CDR3 DNA sequence: TGCAGTGCTAGGGGGTCTGGCTACACCTTC. This sequence encodes CSARGSGYTF.